A single sample gave rise to the 4 T cell receptor beta chains below, sequenced in a study of identical twins. TCRdb passed the 5' RACE reads through MiXCR, listing each CDR3 protein once. Among just under 550,000 distinct CDR3 sequences, roughly 15% were seen once, and the ten largest hold 0.35% to 0.45%. These same records also appear under a second study, on yellow fever vaccine responses in identical twins.

Sequencing was performed on CD4+ T cells sorted from blood. Receptor source: a woman aged 18-35 years in good health.

The chain recombines TRBV24-1 with TRBJ1-5; D perhaps matches TRBD1 (5 bases). Per the germline V gene, CDR1 is KGHDR and CDR2 is SFDVKD. V shed 7 bases and J shed 2 bases, with 11 bases lying between them. The CDR3 length is 14 residues. The CDR3: CATSGPGRNQPQHF. CDR3 sequence (DNA): TGTGCCACCAGCGGCCCGGGGCGCAATCAGCCCCAGCATTTT.

The J gene is TRBJ2-1, the V gene TRBV2; D gene ambiguous. V was clipped by 4 bases and J by 7 bases, with 11 bases between them. CDR3 length equals 13 residues. Per germline, CDR1 SNHLY and CDR2 FYNNEI. Here the CDR3 reads CASSVDWSNEQFF. DNA of the CDR3: TGTGCCAGCAGTGTAGACTGGAGTAATGAGCAGTTCTTC.

This clonotype was detected a few times. The chain links TRBV12-3 or TRBV12-4 to TRBJ1-3, with a weak D call TRBD1 (5 bases). The V end lost 2 bases, the J end lost 2 bases, and 10 bases lay between the germline ends. The CDR3 consists of 15 residues. DNA for the CDR3: TGTGCCAGCAGTTTACTTCCCAGGGCTGGAAACACCATATATTTT. This encodes CASSLLPRAGNTIYF.

V is TRBV20-1 and J is TRBJ2-5; no reliable D call. CDR3 length: 14 residues. V gave up 2 bases and J gave up 2 bases, with 12 bases separating them. The germline V gene has CDR1 DFQATT and CDR2 SNEGSKA (reference sequence). The CDR3 DNA reads as TGCAGTGCTAGATCCGGCGATCATCAAGAGACCCAGTACTTC. It translates to CSARSGDHQETQYF.